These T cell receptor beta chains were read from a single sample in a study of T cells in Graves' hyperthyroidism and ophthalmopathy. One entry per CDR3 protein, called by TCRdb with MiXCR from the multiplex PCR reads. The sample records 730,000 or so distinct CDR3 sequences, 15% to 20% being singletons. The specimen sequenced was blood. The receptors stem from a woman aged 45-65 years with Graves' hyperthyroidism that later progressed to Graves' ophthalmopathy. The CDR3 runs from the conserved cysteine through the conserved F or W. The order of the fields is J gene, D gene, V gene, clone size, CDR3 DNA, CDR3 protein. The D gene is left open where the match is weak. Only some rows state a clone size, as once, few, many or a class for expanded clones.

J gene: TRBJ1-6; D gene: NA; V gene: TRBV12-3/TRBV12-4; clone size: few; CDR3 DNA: TGTGCCAGCAGTTTAGTAGGCGCAGGGATCAATTCACCCCTCCACTTT; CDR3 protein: CASSLVGAGINSPLHF
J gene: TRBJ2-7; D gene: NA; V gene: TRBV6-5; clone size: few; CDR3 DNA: TGTGCCAGCAGTTCGTCGACACCATCGCATTACGAGCAGTACTTC; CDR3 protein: CASSSSTPSHYEQYF
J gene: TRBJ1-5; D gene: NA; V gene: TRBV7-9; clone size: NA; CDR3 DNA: TGTGCCAGCAGTTTCGGTACAGGAAATCAGCCCCAGCATTTT; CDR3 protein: CASSFGTGNQPQHF
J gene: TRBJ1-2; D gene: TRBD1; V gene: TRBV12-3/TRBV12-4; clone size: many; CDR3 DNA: TGTGCCAGCAGTTCTGGGACAGCGAAAGCTAACTATGGCTACACCTTC; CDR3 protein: CASSSGTAKANYGYTF
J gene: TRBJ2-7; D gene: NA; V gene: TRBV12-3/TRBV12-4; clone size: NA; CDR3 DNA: TGTGCCAGCGGTGGGGGCTACTACGAGCAGTACTTC; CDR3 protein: CASGGGYYEQYF
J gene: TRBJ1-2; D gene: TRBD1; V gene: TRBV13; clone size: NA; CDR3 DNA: TGTGCCAGCAGCCCCGGGACAGGGAGTCGGTCGGATGGCTACACCTTC; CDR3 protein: CASSPGTGSRSDGYTF
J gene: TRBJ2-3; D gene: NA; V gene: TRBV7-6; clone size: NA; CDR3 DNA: TGTGCCAGCAGCTTAGATGGTAGCGGAGATACGCAGTATTTT; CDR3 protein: CASSLDGSGDTQYF
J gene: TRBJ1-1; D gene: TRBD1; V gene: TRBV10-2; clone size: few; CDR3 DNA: TGCGCCACCGACAGGGGAGGTTTGGGGAACACTGAAGCTTTCTTT; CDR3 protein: CATDRGGLGNTEAFF
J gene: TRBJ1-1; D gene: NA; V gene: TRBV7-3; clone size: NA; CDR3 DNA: TGTGCCAGCAGCTTTCTCCGGACATTGGGAGCTTTCTTT; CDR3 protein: CASSFLRTLGAFF
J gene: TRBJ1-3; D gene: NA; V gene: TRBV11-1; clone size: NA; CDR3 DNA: TGTGCCAGCAGCCAGCAACTCTCTGGAAACACCATATATTTT; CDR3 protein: CASSQQLSGNTIYF
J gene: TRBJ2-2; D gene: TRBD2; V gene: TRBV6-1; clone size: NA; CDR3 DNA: TGTGCCAGCAGGAGTGTGGGGCTGGGGGGGGAGGCCGGGGAGCTGTTTTTT; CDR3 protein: CASRSVGLGGEAGELFF
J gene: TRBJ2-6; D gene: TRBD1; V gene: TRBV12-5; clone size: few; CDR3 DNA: TGTGCTAGTGGTTTGCCATATGACAGGGTAGGGGGCTCTGGGGCCAACGTCCTGACTTTC; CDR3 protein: CASGLPYDRVGGSGANVLTF
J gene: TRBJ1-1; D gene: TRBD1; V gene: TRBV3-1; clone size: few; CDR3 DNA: TGTGCCAGCAGCCCGACGCTACTAACAGGGGAGAACACTGAAGCTTTCTTT; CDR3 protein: CASSPTLLTGENTEAFF
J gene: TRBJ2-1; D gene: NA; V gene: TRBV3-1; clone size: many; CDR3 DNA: TGTGCCAGCAGCCAAGGTTCGATTCGGGGCAATGAGCAGTTCTTC; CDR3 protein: CASSQGSIRGNEQFF
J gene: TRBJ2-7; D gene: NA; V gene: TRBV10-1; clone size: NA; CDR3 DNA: TGCGCCAGCAGTGAGTCGATCGGTCCCTACGAGCAGTACTTC; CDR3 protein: CASSESIGPYEQYF
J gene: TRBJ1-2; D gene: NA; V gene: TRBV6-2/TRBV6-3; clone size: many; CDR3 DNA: TGTGCCAGCAGACCAACAATGGACAAGGGGCCAGGCTACACCTTC; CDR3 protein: CASRPTMDKGPGYTF
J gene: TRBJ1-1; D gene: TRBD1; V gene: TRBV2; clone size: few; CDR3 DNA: TGTGCCAGCATCCCGGACAGGGGAGGGAACACTGAAGCTTTCTTT; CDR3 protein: CASIPDRGGNTEAFF
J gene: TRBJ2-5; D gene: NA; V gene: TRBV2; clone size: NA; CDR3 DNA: TGTGCCAGTCCAACGAGCGCCCGTCAAGAGACCCAGTACTTC; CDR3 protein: CASPTSARQETQYF
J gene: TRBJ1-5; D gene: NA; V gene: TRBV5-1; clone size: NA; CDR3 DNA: TGCGCCAGCAGCTTGGCCCTCGATCAGCCCCAGCATTTT; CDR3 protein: CASSLALDQPQHF
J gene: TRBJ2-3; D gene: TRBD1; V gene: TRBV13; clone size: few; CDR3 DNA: TGTGCCAGCAGCATAAACAGGGGAAGCCAAGATACGCAGTATTTT; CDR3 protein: CASSINRGSQDTQYF
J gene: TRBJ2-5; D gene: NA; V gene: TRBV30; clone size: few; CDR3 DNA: TGTGCCTGGAGTCCTCGGGCGGAGACCCAGTACTTC; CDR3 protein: CAWSPRAETQYF
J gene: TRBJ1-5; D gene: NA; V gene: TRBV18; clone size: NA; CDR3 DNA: TGTGCCAGCTCAGGGGACATAGGCAATCAGCCCCAGCATTTT; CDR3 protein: CASSGDIGNQPQHF
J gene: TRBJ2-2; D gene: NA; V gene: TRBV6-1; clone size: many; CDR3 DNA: TGTGCCAGCCTTCGACAGACGAACACCGGGGAGCTGTTTTTT; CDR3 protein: CASLRQTNTGELFF
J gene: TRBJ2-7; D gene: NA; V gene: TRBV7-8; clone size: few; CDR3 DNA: TGTGCCAGCAGCTTAGGGTCAGGATACTACGAGCAGTACTTC; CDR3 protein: CASSLGSGYYEQYF
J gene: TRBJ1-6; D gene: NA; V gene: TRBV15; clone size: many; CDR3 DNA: TGTGCCACCAGCAGAGCGACGGTCAGCAATTCACCCCTCCACTTT; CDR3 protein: CATSRATVSNSPLHF
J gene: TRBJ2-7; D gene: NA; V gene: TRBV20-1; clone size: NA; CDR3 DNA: TGCAGTGCTAGACAGTCCTCCTACGAGCAGTACTTC; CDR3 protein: CSARQSSYEQYF
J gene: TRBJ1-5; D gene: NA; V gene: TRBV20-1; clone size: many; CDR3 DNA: TGCAGTGCTAGAGGGGACCCCAATCAGCCCCAGCATTTT; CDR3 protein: CSARGDPNQPQHF
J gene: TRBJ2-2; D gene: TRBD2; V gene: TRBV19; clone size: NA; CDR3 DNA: TGTGCCAGTAGTTACTGGGAGGTAGCGGGGGGGCAGACCGGGGAGCTGTTTTTT; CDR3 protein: CASSYWEVAGGQTGELFF
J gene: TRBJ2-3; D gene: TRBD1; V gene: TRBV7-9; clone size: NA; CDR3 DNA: TGTGCCAGCAGCTTGATCGGCAAGGGCCAGGGGGTAGTTGATACGCAGTATTTT; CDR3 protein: CASSLIGKGQGVVDTQYF
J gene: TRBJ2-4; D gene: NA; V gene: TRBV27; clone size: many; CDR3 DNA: TGTGCCAGCACAGTTCGACCCGGTGGAAACATTCAGTACTTC; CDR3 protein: CASTVRPGGNIQYF
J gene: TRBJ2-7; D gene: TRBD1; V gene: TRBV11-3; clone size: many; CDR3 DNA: TGTGCCAGCAGCCCGCGACAGGGGGCGACACCCTACGAGCAGTACTTC; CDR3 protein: CASSPRQGATPYEQYF
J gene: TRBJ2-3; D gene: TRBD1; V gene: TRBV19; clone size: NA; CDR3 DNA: TGTGCCAGTAGTTTTTCCCGGACAGGGTCCATCACAGATACGCAGTATTTT; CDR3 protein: CASSFSRTGSITDTQYF
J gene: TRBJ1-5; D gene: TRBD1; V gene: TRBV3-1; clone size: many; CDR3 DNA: TGTGCCAGCAGCCAAGCCGACAGGGTGCAGCCCCAGCATTTT; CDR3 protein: CASSQADRVQPQHF
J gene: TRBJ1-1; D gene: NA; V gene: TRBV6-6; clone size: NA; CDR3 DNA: TGTGCCAGCAGTTACGTTTTTCAGGGGAACACTGAAGCTTTCTTT; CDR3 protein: CASSYVFQGNTEAFF
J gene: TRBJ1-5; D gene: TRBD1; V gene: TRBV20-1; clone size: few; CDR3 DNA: TGCAGTGCTAGAGCGCCAGGGGGTAGCAATCAGCCCCAGCATTTT; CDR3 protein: CSARAPGGSNQPQHF
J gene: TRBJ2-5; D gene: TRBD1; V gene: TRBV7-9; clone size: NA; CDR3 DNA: TGTGCCAGCAGCCTGGTGCAGGGGGCAAGGGAGACCCAGTACTTC; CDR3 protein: CASSLVQGARETQYF
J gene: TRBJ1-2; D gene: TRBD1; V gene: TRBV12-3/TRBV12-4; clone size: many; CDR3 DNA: TGTGCCAGCAGTCCGCGACAGGGGATGAACTATGGCTACACCTTC; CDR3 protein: CASSPRQGMNYGYTF
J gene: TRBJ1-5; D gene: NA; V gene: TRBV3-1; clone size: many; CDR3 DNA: TGTGCCAGCAGCCAAGATCCAGGTAGCAATCAGCCCCAGCATTTT; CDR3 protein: CASSQDPGSNQPQHF
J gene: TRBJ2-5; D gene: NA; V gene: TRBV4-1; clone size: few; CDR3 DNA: TGCGCCAGCAGCCAACTAGAAAACCAAGAGACCCAGTACTTC; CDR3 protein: CASSQLENQETQYF
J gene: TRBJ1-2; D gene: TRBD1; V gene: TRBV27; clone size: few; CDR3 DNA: TGTGCCAGCAGTTGGTCAGGGGGTTATGGCTACACCTTC; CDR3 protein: CASSWSGGYGYTF
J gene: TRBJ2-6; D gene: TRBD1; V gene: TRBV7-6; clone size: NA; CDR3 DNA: TGTGCCAGCAGCTCTCTTCGGCCTCTGGGACAGGAACTAGACTCTGGGGCCAACGTCCTGACTTTC; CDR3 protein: CASSSLRPLGQELDSGANVLTF
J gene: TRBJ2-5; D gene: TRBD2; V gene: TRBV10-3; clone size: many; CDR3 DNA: TGTGCCATCAGGGGACTAGAAAGAGAGACCCAGTACTTC; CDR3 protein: CAIRGLERETQYF
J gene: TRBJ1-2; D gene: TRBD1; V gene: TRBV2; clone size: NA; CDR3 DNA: TGTGCCATCGATGGGATGGGACAGGAAATTGTGAGTGATGGCTACACCTTC; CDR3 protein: CAIDGMGQEIVSDGYTF
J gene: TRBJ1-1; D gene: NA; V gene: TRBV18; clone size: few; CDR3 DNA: TGTGCCAGCTCACCAGGGCGGGGAATGAGGACTGAAGCTTTCTTT; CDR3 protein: CASSPGRGMRTEAFF
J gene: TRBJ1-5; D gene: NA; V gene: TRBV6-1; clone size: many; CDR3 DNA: TGTGCCAGCAGCGGGGAGGGTAATCAGCCCCAGCATTTT; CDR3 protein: CASSGEGNQPQHF
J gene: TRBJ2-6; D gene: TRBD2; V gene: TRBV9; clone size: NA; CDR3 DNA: TGTGCCAGCAGCGTAACGGAAAGGACTAGCGGGGAAACATCCTCTGGGGCCAACGTCCTGACTTTC; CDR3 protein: CASSVTERTSGETSSGANVLTF
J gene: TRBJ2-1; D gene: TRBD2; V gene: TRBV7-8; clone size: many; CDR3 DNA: TGTGCCAGCAGCCCCCAGGGACTAGCGGGGGCACACATGGGGAATGAGCAGTTCTTC; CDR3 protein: CASSPQGLAGAHMGNEQFF
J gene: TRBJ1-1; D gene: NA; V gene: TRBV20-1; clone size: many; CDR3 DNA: TGCAGTGCTAGAGATGTTCAGGGCCTAAACACTGAAGCTTTCTTT; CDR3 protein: CSARDVQGLNTEAFF
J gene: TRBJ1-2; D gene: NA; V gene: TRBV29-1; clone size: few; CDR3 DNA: TGCAGCGTTGAGGGTGGGGCGGACTTACGCTACACCTTC; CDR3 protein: CSVEGGADLRYTF
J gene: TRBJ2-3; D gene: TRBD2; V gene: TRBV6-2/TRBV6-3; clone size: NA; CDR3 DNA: TGTGCCAGCAGCTCTAGCGGGGGGCCTAGCACAGATACGCAGTATTTT; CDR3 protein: CASSSSGGPSTDTQYF